This TCR beta chain was identified in a study of cytotoxic CD8 clonotypes in ibrutinib-treated CLL. Study summary: After median approximately 74 months, approximately 14 stayed in remission, about twelve progressed; responses approximately 24 partial, 2 complete.

Investigators sought sequencing depths of between 1 in 200,000 and 1 in 1 million T cells. Data came from immunoSEQ multiplex PCR; TCRdb stores just in-frame clones and leaves some out. Of some 130,000 clones in the sample, approximately 85% are singletons; the top ten hold 2% to 2.5%. With respect to this clone: What it binds is unknown.

Broader study findings: Sustained-remission and progressing patients diverged in sampling times.

The clonotype comes from a human donor with chronic lymphocytic leukemia. Source: PBMCs, taken after 24 months of ibrutinib treatment.

The CDR3 loop is CASSLGGVAGLGANVLTF. Written as DNA, the CDR3 is TGTGCCAGCAGCTTAGGAGGGGTCGCGGGCCTGGGGGCCAACGTCCTGACTTTC. The J gene is TRBJ2-6, the V gene TRBV7-6; D tentatively reads TRBD1 or TRBD2 (5 bases each). The CDR3 extends over 18 amino acids. Germline V gene data show CDR1 as SGHVS and CDR2 as FNYEAQ. V gave up 1 base and J gave up 4 bases, with 17 bases separating them.